What follows are 21 T cell receptor beta chains derived from one specimen sequenced in a study of shared clonotypes between healthy human individuals. Clones were read by immunoSEQ multiplex PCR, and TCRdb kept only the in-frame ones, dropping some. The sample has over 2 million clones; just under 95% are singletons. Terminally differentiated effector memory CD45RA+ cells were left out of the naive CD8 fraction, which was CD45RO-negative and positively selected for CCR7. Input material: naive CD8+ T cells sorted from blood. These receptors were obtained from a man between 18 and 29 years old in good health.

The rearrangement links TRBV19 to TRBJ2-6; D not resolved. CDR1 and CDR2 (germline): LNHDA, SQIVND (reference sequence). V dropped 10 bases and J dropped 1 base, with 14 bases sitting between them. This CDR3 comprises 15 residues. The CDR3 nucleotides are TGTGCCATATCACTCCAGGCGTCTGGGGCCAACGTCCTGACTTTC. This sequence encodes CAISLQASGANVLTF.

This chain uses TRBV7-6 with TRBJ2-7, with 8 bases aligning to TRBD2. V shed 1 base and J 6 bases; nucleotides not matched to a gene: 5. Germline V CDR1 and CDR2: SGHVS, FNYEAQ. CDR3 size: 14 residues. The CDR3 DNA reads as TGTGCCAGCAGCTTAGGTCGGACTAGCCCCGAGCAGTACTTC. It codes for CASSLGRTSPEQYF.

The chain is built from TRBV27 and TRBJ2-1, with TRBD2 matching over 9 bases. The germline V gene encodes CDR1 MNHEY and CDR2 SMNVEV (reference sequence). Trimming cost V 5 bases and J 2 bases; bases outside gene matches: 13. This CDR3 is 18 amino acids long. CDR3 amino acids: CASSHTSVAGVTYNEQFF. In DNA form, the CDR3 reads TGTGCCAGCAGTCACACCTCGGTAGCGGGAGTCACCTACAATGAGCAGTTCTTC.

The chain employs TRBV10-1 and TRBJ1-1; TRBD1 is a possible D gene (6 bases). This CDR3 contains 14 residues. Germline lookup yields CDR1 WNHNN and CDR2 SYGVQD (reference sequence). Trimming took 5 bases from V and 2 from J, leaving 12 bases between them. The CDR3 DNA follows: TGCGCCAGCAGTCTTACAGGGAAAAACACTGAAGCTTTCTTT. As protein: CASSLTGKNTEAFF.

The rearrangement uses TRBV2 and TRBJ1-2; no clear D. This CDR3 has 15 amino acids. Trimming removed 0 bases at V and 2 bases at J, with 10 bases between. Germline-derived CDR1 and CDR2 are SNHLY and FYNNEI. This CDR3 reads CASSEAHSLNYGYTF. DNA of the CDR3: TGTGCCAGCAGTGAAGCACACAGCCTCAACTATGGCTACACCTTC.

The CDR3 sequence is CASSPIWDPSGGSYEQYF. DNA for the CDR3: TGTGCCAGCAGTCCTATATGGGACCCTAGCGGGGGCTCCTACGAGCAGTACTTC. The rearrangement uses TRBV27 and TRBJ2-7, with 10 positions matching TRBD2. The CDR3 sequence is 18 residues long. Trimming took 5 bases from V and 0 from J; bases not matched to a gene: 13. The germline V gene has CDR1 MNHEY and CDR2 SMNVEV (reference sequence).

This rearrangement joins TRBV9 to TRBJ2-1; possibly TRBD1 for D (6 bases). This CDR3 has 14 amino acids. CDR1 and CDR2 (germline): SGDLS, YYNGEE. V lost 3 bases to trimming and J lost 9 bases, with 16 bases between them. The CDR3 sequence: CASSAFGGRSEQFF. CDR3 in DNA: TGTGCCAGCAGCGCCTTTGGGGGCAGGAGTGAGCAGTTCTTC.

This chain connects TRBV7-8 to TRBJ1-6; D gene ambiguous. Trimming pared 5 bases from V and 7 bases from J, leaving 21 bases between. The CDR3 is 17 residues long. Germline CDR1 SGHVS, CDR2 FQNEAQ. CDR3 sequence (DNA): TGTGCCAGCAGCGACCCGGTCGCGAATCCCCCCAATTCACCCCTCCACTTT. It encodes CASSDPVANPPNSPLHF.

The sample holds one count of this clone. The V and J genes are TRBV29-1 and TRBJ2-1; TRBD1 or TRBD2 may be the D gene (7 bases each). V was clipped by 7 bases and J by 6 bases, with 16 bases between them. Germline CDR1 SQVTM, CDR2 ANQGSEA. The CDR3 covers 13 residues. In DNA form, the CDR3 reads TGCAGCGCTGGGGGGGACAGAAGCAATGAGCAGTTCTTC. Its protein product is CSAGGDRSNEQFF.

Note on this clone: At the DNA level, this CDR3 is encoded by other sequences in the same sample as well. The V and J genes are TRBV5-4 and TRBJ2-7, with 7 bases fitting TRBD1. The CDR3 totals 12 residues. Germline-derived CDR1 and CDR2 are SGHNT and YYREEE (reference sequence). The J segment lost 4 bases and the V segment lost 3 bases, leaving 1 base of the junction unmatched. The CDR3 nucleotides read TGTGCCAGCAGCTCACAGGGGTACGAGCAGTACTTC. Translated, it gives CASSSQGYEQYF.

The chain combines TRBV19 with TRBJ1-5, with TRBD1 matching 9 bases. CDR3 length: 18 amino acids. Germline CDR1 reads LNHDA; CDR2 reads SQIVND (reference sequence). J lost 1 base, V lost 7 bases, and 14 bases had no gene match. The CDR3 DNA is TGTGCCAGTACTCCTTTAGGGACAGGGAGCGGGAGCAATCAGCCCCAGCATTTT. Its protein is CASTPLGTGSGSNQPQHF.

CDR3 coding DNA: TGTGCCAGCAGTTTAGGGAACAGGGTGTCCTCCGGGGAGCTGTTTTTT. This gives the protein CASSLGNRVSSGELFF. The genes are TRBV27 and TRBJ2-2; TRBD1 might be the D (6 bases). The germline V gene has CDR1 MNHEY and CDR2 SMNVEV (reference sequence). Trimming took off 2 bases at V and 6 bases at J, with 16 bases between the two ends. The CDR3 runs to 16 residues.

The J gene is TRBJ2-7, the V gene TRBV7-6, with a possible D match to TRBD1 (5 bases). The CDR3 loop spans 14 amino acids. V shed 6 bases and J shed 6 bases, with 18 bases lying between them. Germline CDR1 reads SGHVS; CDR2 reads FNYEAQ. CDR3 in DNA: TGTGCCAGCAGTTCCACAATCGGTAGGGGCGAGCAGTACTTC. Translated, it gives CASSSTIGRGEQYF.

The chain joins TRBV7-9 to TRBJ1-3; 7 bases match TRBD1. Germline-derived CDR1 and CDR2 are SEHNR and FQNEAQ (reference sequence). This CDR3 contains 13 residues. Trimming removed 4 bases from V and 5 bases from J; junction bases left unmatched: 2. The CDR3 protein is CASSSGGRNTIYF. For the CDR3, the DNA is TGTGCCAGCAGCTCAGGGGGACGAAACACCATATATTTT. The full variable domain, its missing parts supplied by reference TRBV7-9 and TRBJ1-3, is DTGVSQNPRHKITKRGQNVTFRCDPISEHNRLYWYRQTLGQGPEFLTYFQNEAQLEKSRLLSDRFSAERPKGSFSTLEIQRTEQGDSAMYLCASSSGGRNTIYFGEGSWLTVV.

Worth noting for this clone: This same CDR3 is encoded by further DNA sequences in the sample. The chain recombines TRBV7-6 with TRBJ2-2; 8 bases map to TRBD2. Germline V gives CDR1 SGHVS, CDR2 FNYEAQ. V gave up 3 bases and J gave up 2 bases; unmatched junction bases: 5. The CDR3 is 16 amino acids. The CDR3 region has the DNA TGTGCCAGCAGCTTGGTCCTAGCGGGCAACACCGGGGAGCTGTTTTTT. It encodes CASSLVLAGNTGELFF.

This sequence joins TRBV19 and TRBJ1-4, with D possibly being TRBD1 (5 bases). The CDR3 extends over 14 amino acids. CDR1 and CDR2 from the germline V gene are LNHDA and SQIVND (reference sequence). The V end lost 6 bases, the J end lost 8 bases, and 16 bases lay between the germline ends. CDR3 bases: TGTGCCAGTAGGTTCGACCAGGGTCAGGAAAAACTGTTTTTT. Its protein product is CASRFDQGQEKLFF.

The chain uses TRBV10-3 and TRBJ1-2; unclear D gene. V lost 0 bases and J lost 7, with 6 bases in between. The CDR3 loop spans 12 amino acids. The V gene's germline CDR1 is ENHRY and CDR2 SYGVKD. CDR3 residues: CAISESLTGYTF. Written as DNA, the CDR3 is TGTGCCATCAGTGAGTCGTTGACTGGCTACACCTTC.

The chain couples TRBV10-3 to TRBJ2-2; D possibly corresponds to TRBD2 (5 bases). Germline V lookup: CDR1 ENHRY, CDR2 SYGVKD. This CDR3 has 16 residues. The V end was cut by 0 bases, the J end by 0 bases, with 8 bases between. The DNA for the CDR3 is TGTGCCATCAGTGAGTCCCGGGGAACGAACACCGGGGAGCTGTTTTTT. This sequence encodes CAISESRGTNTGELFF.

The chain combines TRBV6-5 with TRBJ2-1, with 8 bases aligning to TRBD2. CDR1 and CDR2 (germline): MNHEY, SVGAGI. V lost 6 bases and J lost 8; bases outside the gene matches: 6. There are 13 residues in the CDR3. CDR3 coding DNA: TGTGCCAGCAGCCCGGGACTAGAGTATGAGCAGTTCTTC. Protein product: CASSPGLEYEQFF.

This clone has a single count. At the DNA level, this CDR3 is encoded by other sequences in the same sample as well. The rearrangement links TRBV9 to TRBJ1-1; maybe TRBD1 (5 bases). V was trimmed by 4 bases and J by 4 bases, leaving 11 bases between them. CDR3 length: 13 residues. Germline V gene data show CDR1 as SGDLS and CDR2 as YYNGEE. CDR3 nucleotide sequence: TGTGCCAGCAGCTTGGGGGGAGGCACTGAAGCTTTCTTT. Translated: CASSLGGGTEAFF.

To note about this clone: This sample also contains other DNA sequences that code for the same CDR3. The chain recombines TRBV9 with TRBJ2-7; D not certain. Germline V CDR1 and CDR2: SGDLS, YYNGEE. CDR3 length equals 12 residues. The ends were cut back, 3 bases at V and 3 bases at J, with 7 bases in the middle. In nucleotides, the CDR3 is TGTGCCAGCAGCGGACCTAGCTACGAGCAGTACTTC. Protein sequence: CASSGPSYEQYF.